The sample holds one count of the clone carrying this T cell receptor (beta chain). The sample belongs to a study of regulatory and conventional T cells in RAG deficiency. The assay was immunoSEQ multiplex PCR, and TCRdb's table has in-frame clones only and misses some. The data hold approximately 8,500 clones, with 80% observed a single time. The data were also submitted as part of a second study, on regulatory T cells. This second study says: The primer mix had 52 TRBV and 13 TRBJ primers.

Sequencing was carried out using CD8+ T cells sorted from blood. The receptor was isolated from a human donor in good health.

DNA for the CDR3: TGTGCCAGCAGTGACGGGGACAGGGCCGAAGCTTTCTTT. This sequence encodes CASSDGDRAEAFF. The V call is TRBV6-4, the J call TRBJ1-1; TRBD1 agrees at 9 bases. The V gene end was trimmed by 2 bases and the J gene end by 8 bases; junction bases not matched to a gene: 3. There are 13 residues in the CDR3. Germline CDR1 reads MRHNA; CDR2 reads SNTAGT.